This passage covers 28 T cell receptor beta chains from one sample sequenced in a study of breast tumors, draining lymph nodes, adjacent tissues. Each CDR3 protein gets one entry after TCRdb re-called the multiplex PCR reads with MiXCR. This sample has hundreds of thousands of distinct CDR3 sequences, with about 30% found just once. Axillary draining lymph nodes of breast cancer patients supplied the node samples. The sample comprised axillary lymph node tissue. These receptors were collected from a female donor with breast cancer. Some clones in this sample may be carry-over from other donors' samples.

The chain uses TRBV7-3 and TRBJ1-4, with a tentative D call TRBD1 (5 bases). Germline V CDR1 and CDR2: SGHTA, FQGTGA. There are 16 residues in the CDR3. V was trimmed by 5 bases and J by 8 bases, leaving 21 bases between them. The CDR3 nucleotides are TGTGCCAGCAGCCCAAGTTTGGTAGCGGGGCGGGAAAAACTGTTTTTT. Encoded protein: CASSPSLVAGREKLFF.

This clonotype was counted ten times or more. This chain joins TRBV24-1 and TRBJ2-3; 9 positions match TRBD2. This CDR3 has 16 amino acids. From germline, CDR1 is KGHDR and CDR2 SFDVKD. The trim removed 3 bases at V and 5 bases at J, leaving 8 bases unmatched. In DNA form, the CDR3 reads TGTGCCACCAGTGATAGATTAGCGGGAGCCCGAGATACGCAGTATTTT. Encoded protein: CATSDRLAGARDTQYF.

This clonotype showed up many times. The rearrangement joins TRBV10-3 to TRBJ2-7, with 7 positions matching TRBD2. From germline, CDR1 is ENHRY and CDR2 SYGVKD. The V gene end was trimmed by 4 bases and the J gene end by 7 bases; junction bases not matched to a gene: 7. This CDR3 is built from 13 residues. In nucleotides, the CDR3 is TGTGCCATCAGTGCGGCGGGGGTAGGAGAGCAGTACTTC. It yields the protein CAISAAGVGEQYF.

This clonotype showed up many times. This chain joins TRBV20-1 and TRBJ2-5; D may be TRBD1 or TRBD2 (5 bases each). V lost 3 bases and J 1 base, leaving 15 bases between the germline ends. The CDR3 sequence is 15 residues long. Germline values: CDR1 DFQATT, CDR2 SNEGSKA (reference sequence). This chain's CDR3 is CSASRHSGTQETQYF. CDR3 nucleotides: TGCAGTGCTAGCCGGCATTCCGGGACCCAAGAGACCCAGTACTTC.

The chain has TRBV6-5 and TRBJ2-3; TRBD2 is a possible D gene (6 bases). Germline CDR1 is MNHEY and CDR2 is SVGAGI. The CDR3 is made up of 14 amino acids. The ends were cut back, 5 bases at V and 10 bases at J, with 19 bases in the middle. The DNA of the CDR3 is TGTGCCAGCAGTCAACCGGTGGGGGGAGGCGCGCAGTATTTT. Translation gives CASSQPVGGGAQYF.

The V gene is TRBV2, the J gene TRBJ2-5; D may be TRBD2 (5 bases). This CDR3 spans 14 amino acids. Germline CDR1 is SNHLY and CDR2 is FYNNEI. V shed 3 bases and J shed 0 bases, with 8 bases lying between them. CDR3 sequence: CASSDSGNQETQYF. The CDR3 nucleotides are TGTGCCAGCAGTGACTCGGGGAACCAAGAGACCCAGTACTTC.

As regards this clonotype: A much bigger clone sits one base away, suggesting this may be a read error. The rearrangement joins TRBV6-2 or TRBV6-3 to TRBJ2-1; D is unresolved. Germline values: CDR1 MNHEY, CDR2 SVGEGT. CDR3 length: 12 amino acids. The CDR3 reads CASRANYSEQFF. The CDR3 nucleotides are TGTGCCAGCAGGGCGAATTACAGTGAGCAGTTCTTC.

This clonotype was recorded many times. The V call is TRBV12-3 or TRBV12-4, the J call TRBJ2-5; a weak D match, TRBD1 (5 bases). The V end lost 6 bases, the J end lost 2 bases, and 13 bases lay between the germline ends. This CDR3 comprises 14 residues. The CDR3 here is CASRKGSVQETQYF. The CDR3 coding sequence is TGTGCCAGCAGGAAGGGGTCGGTACAAGAGACCCAGTACTTC.

The count of this clonotype is one. The CDR3 carries no conserved terminal phenylalanine or tryptophan, so it likely arises from a read error. The chain couples TRBV20-1 to TRBJ2-3; 8 bases fit TRBD1. This CDR3 has 14 amino acids. With 6 bases clipped from V and 2 bases from J, the junction kept 7 bases outside the gene matches. Germline V CDR1 and CDR2: DFQATT, SNEGSKA (reference sequence). CDR3 sequence reads: CSASQGASTDTQYS. The CDR3 DNA is TGCAGTGCATCGCAGGGGGCGTCCACAGATACGCAGTATTCT.

This chain's CDR3 is CSARDLRGGYTF. CDR3 nucleotide sequence: TGCAGTGCTAGAGATCTGAGGGGAGGCTACACCTTC. The chain recombines TRBV20-1 with TRBJ1-2; D might be TRBD1 (5 bases). Germline CDR1 reads DFQATT; CDR2 reads SNEGSKA (reference sequence). Trimming removed 0 bases from V and 8 bases from J, with 10 bases in between. This CDR3 has 12 residues.

This clonotype was counted ten times or more. V is TRBV20-1 and J is TRBJ2-1, with 7 bases matching TRBD1. In germline, CDR1 is DFQATT, CDR2 SNEGSKA (reference sequence). The CDR3 is 15 amino acids. The V and J ends lost 1 base and 5 bases, in that order; junction bases with no gene match: 8. The CDR3 here is CSARAGQRANNEQFF. The CDR3, as DNA: TGCAGTGCTAGAGCGGGACAGAGAGCTAACAATGAGCAGTTCTTC.

There are many counts of this clonotype. V is TRBV4-3 and J is TRBJ2-3, with 7 bases lining up with TRBD1. CDR1 and CDR2 from the germline V gene are LGHNA and YSLEER. The CDR3 is 15 amino acids. The V segment lost 0 bases and the J segment 6 bases; nucleotides outside the gene matches: 6. Here the CDR3 DNA reads TGCGCCAGCAGCCAAGATCGACAGGGAGCGGATACGCAGTATTTT. Residues: CASSQDRQGADTQYF.

This clonotype has at least ten counts. V is TRBV7-2 and J is TRBJ2-3; D not certain. CDR1 and CDR2 (germline): SGHTA, FQGNSA. The CDR3 is made up of 15 amino acids. The V end lost 5 bases, the J end lost 4 bases, and 16 bases lay between the germline ends. The CDR3 DNA reads TGTGCCAGCAGCCAATATTCTAGTCGGTCAGATACGCAGTATTTT. This sequence encodes CASSQYSSRSDTQYF.

This clonotype came up once. The chain links TRBV20-1 to TRBJ1-5; D remains ambiguous. V was pared by 5 bases and J by 11 bases, with 22 bases between. The germline V gene encodes CDR1 DFQATT and CDR2 SNEGSKA (reference sequence). The CDR3 is made up of 14 amino acids. Written as DNA, the CDR3 is TGCAGTGCTGGGTTAGGGAGTTCAGGAGAGACCCAGCATTTT. Protein product: CSAGLGSSGETQHF.

There are a few counts of this clonotype. A read error may explain this, as a much larger clone is one base away. The chain employs TRBV7-9 and TRBJ1-4, with D uncertain. Per germline, CDR1 SEHNR and CDR2 FQNEAQ (reference sequence). The CDR3 is made up of 13 amino acids. The CDR3 bases are TGTGCCGGCAGCTTAAAGGGAAGTGAAAAACTGTTTTTT. It translates to CAGSLKGSEKLFF. The entire variable domain, with the rest obtained from reference TRBV7-9 and TRBJ1-4, is as follows: DTGVSQNPRHKITKRGQNVTFRCDPISEHNRLYWYRQTLGQGPEFLTYFQNEAQLEKSRLLSDRFSAERPKGSFSTLEIQRTEQGDSAMYLCAGSLKGSEKLFFGSGTQLSVL.

The chain's CDR3 is CASRPGREGMNGYTF. In nucleotides, the CDR3 is TGTGCCAGTAGACCTGGACGGGAGGGTATGAATGGCTACACCTTC. This chain links TRBV19 with TRBJ1-2; D unclear. The V end lost 6 bases, the J end lost 6 bases, and 20 bases lay between the germline ends. The germline V gene encodes CDR1 LNHDA and CDR2 SQIVND (reference sequence). The length of the CDR3 is 15 residues.

This clonotype was found a few times. The CDR3 coding sequence is TGTGCCAGCAGTTGGTCGGGGCAGGGGAACACCGGGGAGCTGTTTTTT. It is translated as CASSWSGQGNTGELFF. The chain carries TRBV27 and TRBJ2-2; TRBD1 or TRBD2 may be the D gene (5 bases each). The germline V gene has CDR1 MNHEY and CDR2 SMNVEV (reference sequence). Trimming took 4 bases from V and 1 from J, leaving 13 bases between them. The length of the CDR3 is 16 residues.

In its sample, this clonotype was seen a few times. The rearrangement links TRBV29-1 to TRBJ2-1; 7 bases map to TRBD1. V was pared by 6 bases and J by 2 bases, with 4 bases of the junction left unmatched. The CDR3 loop spans 13 amino acids. CDR1 SQVTM and CDR2 ANQGSEA come from the germline V gene. The CDR3 bases are TGCAGCGTAGACAGGGCCGCCTACAATGAGCAGTTCTTC. This translates into CSVDRAAYNEQFF.

Ten or more counts support this clonotype. The chain carries TRBV12-3 or TRBV12-4 and TRBJ1-3; D might be TRBD1 (6 bases). The V and J ends lost 5 bases and 5 bases respectively, with 10 bases between them. CDR3 size: 13 residues. This CDR3 reads CASSAGQRNTIYF. In DNA form, the CDR3 reads TGTGCCAGCAGTGCCGGACAGAGAAACACCATATATTTT.

This sequence joins TRBV15 and TRBJ1-2, with D perhaps matching TRBD1 (6 bases). Trimming took off 3 bases at V and 8 bases at J, with 13 bases between the two ends. The V gene's germline CDR1 is LNHNV and CDR2 YYDKDF (reference sequence). The CDR3 loop spans 13 amino acids. CDR3 sequence (DNA): TGTGCCACCAGCAGCTTACAGGGAGAAGGCTACACCTTC. It specifies CATSSLQGEGYTF.

This clonotype appeared many times. This chain joins TRBV2 and TRBJ2-3, with a weak D call TRBD2 (6 bases). Germline assignment: CDR1 SNHLY and CDR2 FYNNEI. The V end lost 3 bases, the J end lost 0 bases, and 10 bases lay between the germline ends. CDR3 length: 15 residues. The CDR3: CASSEERASTDTQYF. In DNA form, the CDR3 reads TGTGCCAGCAGTGAGGAGCGGGCTAGCACAGATACGCAGTATTTT.

This clonotype showed up many times. This chain joins TRBV6-5 and TRBJ2-7; a weak D match, TRBD1 (6 bases). CDR3 length: 17 amino acids. V dropped 2 bases and J dropped 3 bases, with 20 bases sitting between them. Germline values: CDR1 MNHEY, CDR2 SVGAGI. The DNA for the CDR3 is TGTGCCAGCAGTTACGCTAACCACCCGACAGGTCTCTACGAGCAGTACTTC. Its protein is CASSYANHPTGLYEQYF.

This clonotype was seen repeatedly, ten times or more. This chain links TRBV6-6 with TRBJ2-1; D is unresolved. This CDR3 is 13 amino acids long. The germline V gene encodes CDR1 MNHNY and CDR2 SVGAGI (reference sequence). The ends were cut back, 6 bases at V and 7 bases at J, with 13 bases in the middle. CDR3 sequence (DNA): TGTGCCAGCAGCCCACCCCCCAATAATGAGCAGTTCTTC. Its protein product is CASSPPPNNEQFF.

The table lists this clonotype with many counts. This CDR3 is CASDRVLAPDTQYF. The DNA for the CDR3 is TGTGCCAGCGACAGGGTGCTAGCGCCGGATACGCAGTATTTT. The rearrangement uses TRBV7-2 and TRBJ2-3; the D gene is possibly TRBD1 (7 bases). The CDR3 loop spans 14 amino acids. V shed 8 bases and J shed 6 bases, with 18 bases lying between them. The germline gives CDR1 SGHTA, CDR2 FQGNSA.

The table lists this clonotype with many counts. The genes are TRBV5-6 and TRBJ1-6; unclear D gene. Trimming removed 1 base at V and 4 bases at J, with 9 bases between. The CDR3 loop spans 15 amino acids. In germline, CDR1 is SGHDT, CDR2 YYEEEE. CDR3 sequence (DNA): TGTGCCAGCAGCTTGATGGGGAAATATAATTCACCCCTCCACTTT. Encoded protein: CASSLMGKYNSPLHF.

This clonotype has a single count. The chain couples TRBV20-1 to TRBJ1-1; D may be TRBD1 (5 bases). Germline V gives CDR1 DFQATT, CDR2 SNEGSKA (reference sequence). Between the trimmed V and J ends, which lost 0 bases and 7 bases, there was a span of 12 bases. The CDR3 is 13 residues long. CDR3 sequence: CSARDGGVDEAFF. DNA for the CDR3: TGCAGTGCTAGAGATGGGGGGGTTGATGAAGCTTTCTTT.

Comments on this clonotype: The junction shows a germline mismatch at one end, possibly a read error. The rearrangement links TRBV9 to TRBJ2-5; D perhaps matches TRBD1 (6 bases). CDR3 length equals 14 residues. Germline assignment: CDR1 SGDLS and CDR2 YYNGEE. CDR3 sequence (DNA): TGTGCCAGCAGCGTAACCGAGGGGGTGGAGACCCAGCCCTTC. Translated, it gives CASSVTEGVETQPF. Full variable domain (remainder filled in from reference TRBV9 and TRBJ2-5): DSGVTQTPKHLITATGQRVTLRCSPRSGDLSVYWYQQSLDQGLQFLIQYYNGEERAKGNILERFSAQQFPDLHSELNLSSLELGDSALYFCASSVTEGVETQPFGPGTRLLVL.

Ten or more counts support this clonotype. The J gene is TRBJ2-7, the V gene TRBV6-6; 9 positions agree with TRBD2. Trimming at V came to 6 bases and at J to 4 bases, leaving 7 bases not matched to a gene. The CDR3 length is 14 residues. Germline-derived CDR1 and CDR2 are MNHNY and SVGAGI (reference sequence). CDR3 in DNA: TGTGCCAGCAGGCTAGCGGGATTATCATACGAGCAGTACTTC. It codes for CASRLAGLSYEQYF.